The next 18 T cell receptor beta chains were all read from a single sample in a study of shared clonotypes between healthy human individuals. TCRdb's copy holds only in-frame clones and misses some; the assay was immunoSEQ multiplex PCR. The table lists under 750,000 clones, roughly 72% of them singletons, with under 2% in the top ten. The sample was memory CD4+ T cells sorted from blood. As for subset: CD45RA-negative fraction. Every receptor here comes from a woman aged 25 to 45 in good health.

This clone was recorded a few times. The chain uses TRBV2 and TRBJ2-7, with D tentatively TRBD1 or TRBD2 (5 bases each). Germline-derived CDR1 and CDR2 are SNHLY and FYNNEI. CDR3 size: 12 residues. The germline V and J ends were trimmed by 8 bases and 6 bases, with 14 bases remaining between them. CDR3 sequence (DNA): TGTGCCAGCCGACCGGGTGGGGGCGAGCAGTACTTC. This sequence encodes CASRPGGGEQYF. The variable domain in full, with the rest retrieved from reference TRBV2 and TRBJ2-7, is EPEVTQTPSHQVTQMGQEVILRCVPISNHLYFYWYRQILGQKVEFLVSFYNNEISEKSEIFDDQFSVERPDGSNFTLKIRSTKLEDSAMYFCASRPGGGEQYFGPGTRLTVT.

This chain joins TRBV5-8 and TRBJ2-3, with 10 bases lining up with TRBD2. CDR3 length equals 16 residues. Germline assignment: CDR1 SGHTS and CDR2 YDEGEE. Trimming at V came to 4 bases and at J to 1 base, leaving 6 bases not matched to a gene. Here the CDR3 reads CASSEAGTSGTDTQYF. CDR3 nucleotide sequence: TGTGCCAGCAGCGAAGCCGGGACTAGCGGCACAGATACGCAGTATTTT.

The chain links TRBV18 to TRBJ1-1; D uncertain. The V gene's germline CDR1 is KGHSH and CDR2 LQKENI. V was pared by 3 bases and J by 3 bases, with 14 bases between. There are 15 residues in the CDR3. CDR3 protein: CASSPGWPSDTEAFF. In DNA form, the CDR3 reads TGTGCCAGCTCACCTGGGTGGCCTTCTGACACTGAAGCTTTCTTT.

The V call is TRBV4-1, the J call TRBJ2-1; D perhaps matches TRBD2 (6 bases). The V end lost 6 bases, the J end lost 0 bases, and 18 bases lay between the germline ends. The CDR3 totals 17 residues. Germline loops: CDR1 MGHRA, CDR2 YSYEKL. CDR3: CASRMAAGSTSYNEQFF. The CDR3 DNA is TGCGCCAGCAGAATGGCCGCGGGATCGACCTCCTACAATGAGCAGTTCTTC.

V usage is TRBV20-1 and J usage is TRBJ2-1; D ambiguous. CDR1 and CDR2 from the germline V gene are DFQATT and SNEGSKA (reference sequence). The CDR3 loop spans 11 amino acids. The V end lost 3 bases, the J end lost 10 bases, and 10 bases lay between the germline ends. Written as DNA, the CDR3 is TGCAGTGCTAGTGTCGCTCGAGAGCAGTTCTTC. It codes for CSASVAREQFF.

The genes are TRBV2 and TRBJ1-5; D is unclear. CDR1 and CDR2 from the germline V gene are SNHLY and FYNNEI. V lost 5 bases and J lost 1, with 6 bases in between. This CDR3 has 13 amino acids. CDR3 coding DNA: TGTGCCAGCAGTTCCTACAGCAATCAGCCCCAGCATTTT. Amino acid sequence: CASSSYSNQPQHF.

The chain is built from TRBV11-2 and TRBJ1-5; 8 bases fit TRBD1. V lost 1 base, J lost 6 bases, and 5 bases stayed unmatched. The germline V gene has CDR1 SGHAT and CDR2 FQNNGV. This CDR3 has 15 residues. Written as DNA, the CDR3 is TGTGCCAGCAGCTTAGCGGCAGGGGGCGTTCAGCCCCAGCATTTT. Translated, it gives CASSLAAGGVQPQHF.

The genes are TRBV7-2 and TRBJ1-1; D possibly corresponds to TRBD1 (6 bases). The ends were cut back, 3 bases at V and 4 bases at J, with 12 bases in the middle. The CDR3 loop spans 14 amino acids. Germline V gene sequence: CDR1 SGHTA, CDR2 FQGNSA. The CDR3, as DNA: TGTGCCAGCAGCTTGGACAGAACCTTCACTGAAGCTTTCTTT. This codes for CASSLDRTFTEAFF.

The chain recombines TRBV19 with TRBJ2-1; TRBD2 matches 8 bases. The V gene's germline CDR1 is LNHDA and CDR2 SQIVND (reference sequence). This CDR3 is built from 16 residues. The V and J ends lost 5 bases and 3 bases, in that order; junction bases with no gene match: 9. CDR3 loop: CASSAKLADFYNEQFF. The CDR3 region has the DNA TGTGCCAGTAGTGCCAAACTAGCGGATTTCTACAATGAGCAGTTCTTC.

The V gene is TRBV5-8, the J gene TRBJ1-4, with D possibly TRBD1 on 6 matching bases. CDR1 and CDR2 (germline): SGHTS, YDEGEE. This CDR3 is built from 16 residues. V was shortened by 4 bases and J by 0 bases, with 13 bases between the two germline ends. CDR3 loop: CASSAGTSATNEKLFF. CDR3 nucleotide sequence: TGTGCCAGCAGCGCCGGGACATCGGCAACTAATGAAAAACTGTTTTTT.

V and J are TRBV11-2 and TRBJ2-6; D is ambiguous. CDR1 is SGHAT and CDR2 is FQNNGV in the germline V gene. This CDR3 has 18 residues. Trimming pared 1 base from V and 1 base from J, leaving 14 bases between. CDR3 nucleotide sequence: TGTGCCAGCAGCTTAGTTTCAGTTCTTGTATCTGGGGCCAACGTCCTGACTTTC. Translating gives CASSLVSVLVSGANVLTF. Full variable domain (rest looked up from reference TRBV11-2 and TRBJ2-6): EAGVAQSPRYKIIEKRQSVAFWCNPISGHATLYWYQQILGQGPKLLIQFQNNGVVDDSQLPKDRFSAERLKGVDSTLKIQPAKLEDSAVYLCASSLVSVLVSGANVLTFGAGSRLTVL.

J is TRBJ1-2 and V is TRBV5-5, with D maybe TRBD1 (6 bases). CDR1 is SGHKS and CDR2 is YYEKEE in the germline V gene (reference sequence). V was cut by 4 bases and J by 7 bases, with 14 bases left in between. CDR3 length: 13 amino acids. CDR3 bases: TGTGCCAGCAGCCTAGGGGGGGCGTTTGGCTACACCTTC. Its protein is CASSLGGAFGYTF.

The rearrangement uses TRBV27 and TRBJ1-2; D is undetermined. This CDR3 has 15 amino acids. V lost 5 bases, J lost 1 base, and 14 bases lay in between. Looked up from germline, CDR1 is MNHEY and CDR2 is SMNVEV (reference sequence). The CDR3 DNA reads as TGTGCCAGCAGTCCCGCCCGCAGGATTAACTATGGCTACACCTTC. Residues: CASSPARRINYGYTF.

As regards this clone: A read error may explain this, as a much larger clone is one base away. The chain couples TRBV4-2 to TRBJ2-1; D is unclear. V lost 4 bases and J lost 4, with 2 bases in between. In germline, CDR1 is LGHNA, CDR2 YNFKEQ. The CDR3 totals 11 residues. DNA of the CDR3: TGTGCCAGCAGCCCTTACAATGAGCAGTTCTTC. It encodes CASSPYNEQFF.

This sequence joins TRBV30 and TRBJ2-5; D remains ambiguous. The CDR3 runs to 13 residues. V was trimmed by 2 bases and J by 5 bases, leaving 12 bases between them. Germline V gives CDR1 GTSNPN, CDR2 SVGIG (reference sequence). CDR3: CAWSTPPGETQYF. For the CDR3, the DNA is TGTGCCTGGAGTACCCCCCCCGGGGAGACCCAGTACTTC.

This clone showed up just a few times. The chain combines TRBV19 with TRBJ2-1, with a tentative D call TRBD2 (6 bases). The CDR3 is 15 residues long. Germline CDR1 LNHDA, CDR2 SQIVND (reference sequence). Trimming shortened V by 0 bases and J by 7 bases, and 13 bases separated the two germline ends. The CDR3 loop is CASSIDGRPMNEQFF. The DNA of the CDR3 is TGTGCCAGTAGTATAGATGGGAGGCCCATGAATGAGCAGTTCTTC.

The chain couples TRBV5-5 to TRBJ2-2; TRBD1 matches at 8 bases. This CDR3 has 12 amino acids. Losses at the gene ends were 0 bases for V and 15 bases for J; bases not matched to a gene: 4. CDR1 is SGHKS, CDR2 YYEKEE, per germline (reference sequence). The CDR3 region has the DNA TGTGCCAGCAGCTTGGGACAGGGGTCGTTGTTTTTT. Translated: CASSLGQGSLFF.

The count of this clone is one. The chain uses TRBV5-6 and TRBJ1-6, with D possibly TRBD1 on 6 matching bases. V lost 1 base and J 5 bases, leaving 10 bases between the germline ends. The CDR3 extends over 15 amino acids. CDR1 and CDR2 (germline): SGHDT, YYEEEE. The CDR3 sequence is CASSLRGPDNSPLHF. For the CDR3, the DNA is TGTGCCAGCAGCTTGCGGGGGCCTGATAATTCACCCCTCCACTTT. The full variable domain, completed using reference TRBV5-6 and TRBJ1-6, is DAGVTQSPTHLIKTRGQQVTLRCSPKSGHDTVSWYQQALGQGPQFIFQYYEEEERQRGNFPDRFSGHQFPNYSSELNVNALLLGDSALYLCASSLRGPDNSPLHFGNGTRLTVT.